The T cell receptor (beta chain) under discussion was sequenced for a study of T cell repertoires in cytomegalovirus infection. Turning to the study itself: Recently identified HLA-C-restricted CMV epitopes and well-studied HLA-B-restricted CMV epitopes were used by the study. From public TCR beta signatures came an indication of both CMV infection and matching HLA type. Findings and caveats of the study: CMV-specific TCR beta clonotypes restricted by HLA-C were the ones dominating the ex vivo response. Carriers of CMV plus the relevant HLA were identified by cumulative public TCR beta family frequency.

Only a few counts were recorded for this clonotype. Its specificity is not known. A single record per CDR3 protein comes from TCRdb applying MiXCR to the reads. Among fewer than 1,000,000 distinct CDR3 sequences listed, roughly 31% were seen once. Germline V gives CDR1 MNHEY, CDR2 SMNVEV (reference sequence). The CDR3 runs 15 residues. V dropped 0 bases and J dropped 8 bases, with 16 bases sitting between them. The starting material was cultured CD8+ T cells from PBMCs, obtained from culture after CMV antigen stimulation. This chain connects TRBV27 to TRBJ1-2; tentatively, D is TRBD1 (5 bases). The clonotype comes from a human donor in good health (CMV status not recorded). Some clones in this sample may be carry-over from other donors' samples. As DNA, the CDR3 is TGTGCCAGCAGTTTATCAACAGGCCAAATGAACGGCTACACCTTC. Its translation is CASSLSTGQMNGYTF.